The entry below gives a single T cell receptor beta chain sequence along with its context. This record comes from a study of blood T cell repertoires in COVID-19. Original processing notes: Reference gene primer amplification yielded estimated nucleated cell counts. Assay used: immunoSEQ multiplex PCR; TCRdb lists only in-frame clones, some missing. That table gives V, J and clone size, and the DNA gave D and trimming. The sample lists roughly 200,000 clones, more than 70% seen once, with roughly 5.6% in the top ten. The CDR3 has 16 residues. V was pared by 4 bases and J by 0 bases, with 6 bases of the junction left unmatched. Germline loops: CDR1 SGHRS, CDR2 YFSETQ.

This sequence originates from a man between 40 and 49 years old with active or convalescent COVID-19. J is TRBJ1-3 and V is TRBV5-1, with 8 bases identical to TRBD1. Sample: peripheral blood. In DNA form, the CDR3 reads TGCGCCAGCAGCCTCGCAGGGGGCTACTCTGGAAACACCATATATTTT. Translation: CASSLAGGYSGNTIYF.